These 10 T cell receptor beta chains were sequenced from one sample in a study of blood T cell repertoires in COVID-19. Sequenced by immunoSEQ multiplex PCR; TCRdb stores in-frame clones only, minus some. This table holds approximately 200,000 clones, 70% to 90% found once. The material sequenced was peripheral blood. The receptor set was obtained from a man in his forties or fifties with acute or convalescent COVID-19.

The chain recombines TRBV19 with TRBJ1-5, with 12 bases that match TRBD1. Losses at the gene ends were 3 bases for V and 7 bases for J; bases not matched to a gene: 4. Germline values: CDR1 LNHDA, CDR2 SQIVND (reference sequence). The CDR3 is made up of 15 amino acids. The CDR3 region is CASSMGGTGGQPQHF. The DNA for the CDR3 is TGTGCCAGTAGTATGGGGGGGACAGGGGGCCAGCCCCAGCATTTT.

The chain joins TRBV6-4 to TRBJ2-3, with TRBD2 matching 8 bases. CDR1 MRHNA and CDR2 SNTAGT come from the germline V gene. Germline trimming cut 2 bases from V and 6 bases from J; bases unmatched to any gene: 4. The CDR3 covers 14 residues. CDR3 in amino acids: CASSDRGGTDTQYF. CDR3 nucleotide sequence: TGTGCCAGCAGTGACCGCGGGGGGACGGATACGCAGTATTTT.

This rearrangement joins TRBV5-4 to TRBJ1-2, with D tentatively TRBD1 (5 bases). CDR1 SGHNT and CDR2 YYREEE come from the germline V gene (reference sequence). The CDR3 runs to 13 residues. V was pared by 8 bases and J by 2 bases, with 13 bases between. CDR3 bases: TGTGCCAGTAAACGGACACCCAACTATGGCTACACCTTC. Translation gives CASKRTPNYGYTF.

The chain carries TRBV5-6 and TRBJ2-4, with D perhaps matching TRBD2 (6 bases). Trimming removed 4 bases at V and 7 bases at J, with 15 bases between. CDR1 and CDR2 (germline): SGHDT, YYEEEE. The length of the CDR3 is 14 residues. CDR3 sequence (DNA): TGTGCCAGCAGCCCCTGGACGGAGGGGAACATTCAGTACTTC. Amino acids: CASSPWTEGNIQYF.

V is TRBV6-5 and J is TRBJ1-1, with TRBD1 as a possible D gene (5 bases). This CDR3 region has 15 residues. Germline values: CDR1 MNHEY, CDR2 SVGAGI. The V and J ends lost 0 bases and 9 bases respectively, with 17 bases between them. CDR3 in DNA: TGTGCCAGCAGTTACTCTAGTTTAGGGGCCTTAAAAGCTTTCTTT. Its protein product is CASSYSSLGALKAFF.

The sample holds a few counts of this clone. J is TRBJ2-5 and V is TRBV29-1; a weak D match, TRBD1 (6 bases). Deletions cut 1 base from V and 4 bases from J, with 16 bases between. The CDR3 sequence is 15 residues long. Germline CDR1 is SQVTM and CDR2 is ANQGSEA. The CDR3 reads CSVEGSPIGGETQYF. The CDR3 DNA reads TGCAGCGTTGAAGGGTCTCCTATAGGGGGAGAGACCCAGTACTTC.

The V gene is TRBV4-2, the J gene TRBJ1-4; the D is unclear. The CDR3 is 13 residues long. Germline V lookup: CDR1 LGHNA, CDR2 YNFKEQ. Trimming took off 8 bases at V and 0 bases at J, with 7 bases between the two ends. The CDR3 sequence: CASCDATNEKLFF. The CDR3 nucleotides read TGTGCCAGCTGCGATGCAACTAATGAAAAACTGTTTTTT.

The chain employs TRBV10-1 and TRBJ1-1; a weak D match, TRBD1 (5 bases). This CDR3 spans 13 amino acids. V was cut by 5 bases and J by 4 bases, with 11 bases left in between. CDR1 WNHNN and CDR2 SYGVQD come from the germline V gene (reference sequence). CDR3 coding DNA: TGCGCCAGCAGTAACTGGGGCGGCACTGAAGCTTTCTTT. This translates into CASSNWGGTEAFF.

V usage is TRBV2 and J usage is TRBJ1-5; TRBD1 matches 9 bases. Germline loops: CDR1 SNHLY, CDR2 FYNNEI. Germline trimming cut 7 bases from V and 4 bases from J; bases unmatched to any gene: 5. This CDR3 is 14 amino acids long. The CDR3 spells CASKLGQGNQPQHF. DNA for the CDR3: TGTGCCAGCAAACTAGGACAGGGGAATCAGCCCCAGCATTTT.

The V gene is TRBV9, the J gene TRBJ2-3; D gene ambiguous. The CDR3 extends over 14 amino acids. Germline loops: CDR1 SGDLS, CDR2 YYNGEE. Trimming took 0 bases from V and 0 from J, leaving 5 bases between them. The CDR3 region is CASSVGGSTDTQYF. CDR3 nucleotides: TGTGCCAGCAGCGTAGGAGGAAGCACAGATACGCAGTATTTT.